This T cell receptor beta chain was retrieved from a study of PD-1 blockade in classical Hodgkin lymphoma. Notes on this clone: Its matching antigen is unknown.

Sequencing was performed with immunoSEQ multiplex PCR; in TCRdb, only in-frame clones are kept and a portion is missing. Found here are about 23,000 clones, 85% to 90% of them singletons; the top ten hold approximately 23%. Findings and limits, study-wide: At baseline, newly diagnosed patients reportedly showed less TCR diversity than healthy donors. Prior therapy or disease activity may underlie the repertoire differences, whose causes remain undefined.

Time point specified: cycle 4 day 1 (C4D1), after more than 5 weeks of nivolumab. Each patient's relapse followed autologous stem cell transplantation, and brentuximab vedotin exposure varied. Complete response, partial response or progressive disease constituted the best response categories observed. CDR1 LGHNT and CDR2 FRNRAP come from the germline V gene. CDR3 size: 13 residues. Trimming pared 6 bases from V and 14 bases from J, leaving 19 bases between. Source: peripheral blood mononuclear cells (PBMCs), taken before the fourth cycle of nivolumab. The sequence came from a human donor with classical Hodgkin lymphoma. The V gene is TRBV12-5, the J gene TRBJ1-4; D uncertain. The CDR3 DNA follows: TGTGCTAGTGGCCCAGGAGAGACGGGCCTTCTGTTTTTT. It yields the protein CASGPGETGLLFF.